What follows describes a single T cell receptor beta chain. Trimming cost V 0 bases and J 5 bases; bases outside gene matches: 9. This CDR3 contains 16 residues. Germline CDR1 is SGDLS and CDR2 is YYNGEE. The protocol was immunoSEQ multiplex PCR, while the TCRdb copy is restricted to in-frame clones and leaves out a portion. The table has nearly 200,000 clones, around 90% seen once. This entry is derived from a study of control samples from healthy donors and cancer patients. This clonotype was sampled from a young man in good health. The rearrangement joins TRBV9 to TRBJ2-7; 9 bases fit TRBD1. The sequenced material came from blood. DNA of the CDR3: TGTGCCAGCAGCGTAGGACCGGGACAGGGTTCACACGAGCAGTACTTC. As protein: CASSVGPGQGSHEQYF. The variable domain in full, with the rest retrieved from reference TRBV9 and TRBJ2-7, is DSGVTQTPKHLITATGQRVTLRCSPRSGDLSVYWYQQSLDQGLQFLIQYYNGEERAKGNILERFSAQQFPDLHSELNLSSLELGDSALYFCASSVGPGQGSHEQYFGPGTRLTVT.